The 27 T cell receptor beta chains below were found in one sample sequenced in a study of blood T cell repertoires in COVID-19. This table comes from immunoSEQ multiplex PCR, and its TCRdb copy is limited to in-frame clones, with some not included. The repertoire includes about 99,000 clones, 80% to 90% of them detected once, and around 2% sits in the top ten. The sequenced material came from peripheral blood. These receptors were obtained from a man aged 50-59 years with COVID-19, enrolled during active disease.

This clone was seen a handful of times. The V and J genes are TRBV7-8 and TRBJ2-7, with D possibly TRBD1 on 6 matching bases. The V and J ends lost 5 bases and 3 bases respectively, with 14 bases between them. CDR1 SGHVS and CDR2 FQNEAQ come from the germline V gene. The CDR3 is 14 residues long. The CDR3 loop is CASSPRQARYEQYF. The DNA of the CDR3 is TGTGCCAGCAGCCCCCGACAGGCCCGCTACGAGCAGTACTTC.

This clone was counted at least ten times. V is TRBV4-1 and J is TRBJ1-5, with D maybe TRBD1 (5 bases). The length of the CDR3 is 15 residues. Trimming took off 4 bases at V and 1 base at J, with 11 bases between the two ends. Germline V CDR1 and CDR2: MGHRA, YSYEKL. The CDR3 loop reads CASSPTATSNQPQHF. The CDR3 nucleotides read TGCGCCAGCAGCCCGACAGCAACGAGCAATCAGCCCCAGCATTTT.

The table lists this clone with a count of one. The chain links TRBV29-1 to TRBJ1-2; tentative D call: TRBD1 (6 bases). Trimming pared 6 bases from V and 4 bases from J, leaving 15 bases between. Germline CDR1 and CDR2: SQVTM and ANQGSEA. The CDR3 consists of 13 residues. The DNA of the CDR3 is TGCAGCGTGTGGGAGGGGGACGGCTATGGCTACACCTTC. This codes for CSVWEGDGYGYTF.

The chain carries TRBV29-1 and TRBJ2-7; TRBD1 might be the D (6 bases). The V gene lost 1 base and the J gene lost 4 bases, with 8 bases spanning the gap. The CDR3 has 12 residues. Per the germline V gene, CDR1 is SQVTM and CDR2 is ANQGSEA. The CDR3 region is CSVEGQAYEQYF. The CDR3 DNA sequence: TGCAGCGTTGAAGGACAGGCATACGAGCAGTACTTC.

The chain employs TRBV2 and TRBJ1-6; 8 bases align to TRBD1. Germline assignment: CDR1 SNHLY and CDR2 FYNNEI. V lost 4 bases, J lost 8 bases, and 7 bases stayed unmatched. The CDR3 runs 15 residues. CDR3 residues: CASSGTGLGDSPLHF. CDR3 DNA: TGTGCCAGCAGTGGGACAGGGCTTGGAGATTCACCCCTCCACTTT.

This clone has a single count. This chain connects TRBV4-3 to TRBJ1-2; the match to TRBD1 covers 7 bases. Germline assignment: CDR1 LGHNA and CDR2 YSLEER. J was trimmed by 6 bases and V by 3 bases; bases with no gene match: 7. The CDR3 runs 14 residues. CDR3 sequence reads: CASSHGTVSDGYTF. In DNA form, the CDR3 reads TGCGCCAGCAGCCACGGGACAGTGTCGGATGGCTACACCTTC.

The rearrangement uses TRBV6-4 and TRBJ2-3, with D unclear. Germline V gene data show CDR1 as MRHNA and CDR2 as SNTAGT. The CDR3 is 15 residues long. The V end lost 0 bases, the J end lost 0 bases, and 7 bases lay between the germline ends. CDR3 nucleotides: TGTGCCAGCAGTGACTCGCCCACTAGCACAGATACGCAGTATTTT. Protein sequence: CASSDSPTSTDTQYF.

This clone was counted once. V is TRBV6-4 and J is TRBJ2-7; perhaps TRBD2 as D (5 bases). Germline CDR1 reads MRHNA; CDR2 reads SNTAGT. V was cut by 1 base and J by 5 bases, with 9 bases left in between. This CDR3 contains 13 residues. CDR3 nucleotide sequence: TGTGCCAGCAGTGACTTCGGAGCGGACGAGCAGTACTTC. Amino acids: CASSDFGADEQYF.

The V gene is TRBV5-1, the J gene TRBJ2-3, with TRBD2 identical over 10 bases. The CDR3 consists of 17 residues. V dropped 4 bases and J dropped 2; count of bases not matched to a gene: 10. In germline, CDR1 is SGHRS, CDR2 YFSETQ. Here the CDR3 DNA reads TGCGCCAGCAGCCTAAAGAGGACTAGCGGACCCACAGATACGCAGTATTTT. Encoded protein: CASSLKRTSGPTDTQYF. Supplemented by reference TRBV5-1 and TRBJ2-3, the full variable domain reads KAGVTQTPRYLIKTRGQQVTLSCSPISGHRSVSWYQQTPGQGLQFLFEYFSETQRNKGNFPGRFSGRQFSNSRSEMNVSTLELGDSALYLCASSLKRTSGPTDTQYFGPGTRLTVL.

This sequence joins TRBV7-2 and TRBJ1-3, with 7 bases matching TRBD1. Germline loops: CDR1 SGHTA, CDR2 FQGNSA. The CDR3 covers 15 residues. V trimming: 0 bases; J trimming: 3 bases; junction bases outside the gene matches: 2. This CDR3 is CASSLAAGGGNTIYF. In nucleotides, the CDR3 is TGTGCCAGCAGCTTAGCGGCAGGGGGTGGAAACACCATATATTTT.

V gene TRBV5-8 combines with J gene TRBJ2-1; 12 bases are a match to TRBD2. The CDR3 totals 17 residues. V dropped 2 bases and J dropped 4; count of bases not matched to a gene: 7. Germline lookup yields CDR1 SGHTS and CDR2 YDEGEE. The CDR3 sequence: CASSFIRLAGVYNEQFF. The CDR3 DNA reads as TGTGCCAGCAGCTTTATTCGACTAGCGGGGGTATACAATGAGCAGTTCTTC.

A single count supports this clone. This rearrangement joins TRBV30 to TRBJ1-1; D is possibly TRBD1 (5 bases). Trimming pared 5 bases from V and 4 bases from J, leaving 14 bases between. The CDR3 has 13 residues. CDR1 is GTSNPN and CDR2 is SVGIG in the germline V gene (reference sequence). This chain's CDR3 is CAWARGLSTEAFF. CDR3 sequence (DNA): TGTGCCTGGGCCCGGGGACTTTCCACTGAAGCTTTCTTT.

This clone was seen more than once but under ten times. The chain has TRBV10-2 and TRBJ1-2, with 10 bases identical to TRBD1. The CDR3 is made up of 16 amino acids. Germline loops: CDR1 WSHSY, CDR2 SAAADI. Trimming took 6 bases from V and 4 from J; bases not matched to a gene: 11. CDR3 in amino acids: CASSPGQGFFGYGYTF. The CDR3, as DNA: TGCGCCAGCAGCCCGGGACAGGGGTTTTTCGGCTATGGCTACACCTTC.

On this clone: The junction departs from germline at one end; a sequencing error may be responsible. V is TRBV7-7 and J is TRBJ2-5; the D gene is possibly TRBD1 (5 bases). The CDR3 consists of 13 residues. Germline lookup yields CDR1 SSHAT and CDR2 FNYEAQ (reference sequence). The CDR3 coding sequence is TGTGCTAGCAGCAGACAGTACCAAGAGACCCAGTACTTC. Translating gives CASSRQYQETQYF.

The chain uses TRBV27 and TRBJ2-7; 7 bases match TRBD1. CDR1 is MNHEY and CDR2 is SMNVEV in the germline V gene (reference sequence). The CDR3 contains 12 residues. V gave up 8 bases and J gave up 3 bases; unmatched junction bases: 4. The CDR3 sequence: CASQGQSYEQYF. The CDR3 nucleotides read TGTGCCAGCCAGGGACAGAGCTACGAGCAGTACTTC.

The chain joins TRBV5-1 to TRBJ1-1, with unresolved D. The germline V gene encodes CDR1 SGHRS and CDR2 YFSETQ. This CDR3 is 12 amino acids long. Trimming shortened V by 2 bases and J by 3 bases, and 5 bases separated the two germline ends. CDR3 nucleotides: TGCGCCAGCAGCTTTACGGACACTGAAGCTTTCTTT. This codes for CASSFTDTEAFF.

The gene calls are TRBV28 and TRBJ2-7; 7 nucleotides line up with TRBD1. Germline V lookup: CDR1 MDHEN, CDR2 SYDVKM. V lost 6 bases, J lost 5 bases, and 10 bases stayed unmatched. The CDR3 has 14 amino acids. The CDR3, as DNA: TGTGCCAGCAGAAAAATGACAGGGCGGAACGAGCAGTACTTC. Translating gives CASRKMTGRNEQYF.

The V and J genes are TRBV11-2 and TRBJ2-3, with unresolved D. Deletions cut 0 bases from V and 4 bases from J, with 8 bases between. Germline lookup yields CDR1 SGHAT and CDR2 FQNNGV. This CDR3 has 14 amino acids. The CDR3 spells CASSLDLRSDTQYF. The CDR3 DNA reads TGTGCCAGCAGCTTAGATCTGCGATCAGATACGCAGTATTTT.

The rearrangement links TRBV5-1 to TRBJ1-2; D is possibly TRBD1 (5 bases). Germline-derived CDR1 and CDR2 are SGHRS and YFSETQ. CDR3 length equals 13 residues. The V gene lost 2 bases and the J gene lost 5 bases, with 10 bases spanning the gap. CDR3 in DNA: TGCGCCAGCAGCTTAGCAGGGCGGTATGGCTACACCTTC. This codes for CASSLAGRYGYTF.

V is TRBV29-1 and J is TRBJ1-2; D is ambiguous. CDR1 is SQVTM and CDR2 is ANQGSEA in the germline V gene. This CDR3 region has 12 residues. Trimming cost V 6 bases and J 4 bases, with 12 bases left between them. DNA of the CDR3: TGCAGCGTCCTCTCCGGTTCCTATGGCTACACCTTC. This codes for CSVLSGSYGYTF.

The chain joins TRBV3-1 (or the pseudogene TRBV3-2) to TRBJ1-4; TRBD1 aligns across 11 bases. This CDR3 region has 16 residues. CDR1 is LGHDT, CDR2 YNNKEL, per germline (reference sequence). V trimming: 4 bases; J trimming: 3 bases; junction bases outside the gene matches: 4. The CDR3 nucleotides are TGTGCCAGCAGCCGGACAGGGGGCAGATCTAATGAAAAACTGTTTTTT. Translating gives CASSRTGGRSNEKLFF.

The chain's CDR3 is CASSFNSVNSGANVLTF. CDR3 sequence (DNA): TGTGCCAGCAGTTTTAACAGTGTAAACTCTGGGGCCAACGTCCTGACTTTC. The chain links TRBV28 to TRBJ2-6; no definite D call. In germline, CDR1 is MDHEN, CDR2 SYDVKM. This CDR3 is built from 17 residues. V gave up 3 bases and J gave up 0 bases, with 12 bases separating them.

The CDR3 loop reads CASSPRPQGIVEQYF. The DNA for the CDR3 is TGTGCCAGCAGCCCTCGGCCCCAGGGGATTGTCGAGCAGTACTTC. V is TRBV9 and J is TRBJ2-7, with D perhaps matching TRBD1 (6 bases). The germline gives CDR1 SGDLS, CDR2 YYNGEE. With 4 bases removed from V and 6 bases from J, the gap between germline ends came to 20 bases. The CDR3 has 15 amino acids.

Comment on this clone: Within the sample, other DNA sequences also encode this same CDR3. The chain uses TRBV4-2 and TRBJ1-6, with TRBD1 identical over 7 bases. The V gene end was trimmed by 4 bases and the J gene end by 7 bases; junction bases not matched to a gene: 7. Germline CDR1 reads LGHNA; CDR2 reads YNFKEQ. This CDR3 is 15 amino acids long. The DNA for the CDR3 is TGTGCCAGCAGCCTGTGGGACAGTGGCAATTCACCCCTCCACTTT. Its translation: CASSLWDSGNSPLHF.

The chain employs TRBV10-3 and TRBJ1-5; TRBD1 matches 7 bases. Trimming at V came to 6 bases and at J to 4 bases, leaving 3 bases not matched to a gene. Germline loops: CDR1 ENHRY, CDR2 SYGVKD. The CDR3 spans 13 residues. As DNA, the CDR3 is TGTGCCATCAGACCGACAGGGAATCAGCCCCAGCATTTT. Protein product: CAIRPTGNQPQHF.

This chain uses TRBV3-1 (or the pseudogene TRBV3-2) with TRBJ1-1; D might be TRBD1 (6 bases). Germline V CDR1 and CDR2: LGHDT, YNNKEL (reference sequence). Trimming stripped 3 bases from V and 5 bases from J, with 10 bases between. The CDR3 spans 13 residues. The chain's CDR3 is CASSQGARTEAFF. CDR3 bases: TGTGCCAGCAGCCAGGGGGCGCGGACTGAAGCTTTCTTT.

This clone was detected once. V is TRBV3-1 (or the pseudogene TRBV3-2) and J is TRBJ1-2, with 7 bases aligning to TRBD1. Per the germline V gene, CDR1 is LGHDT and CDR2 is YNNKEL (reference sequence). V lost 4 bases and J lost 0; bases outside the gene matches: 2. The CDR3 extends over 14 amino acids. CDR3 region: CASSPGTANYGYTF. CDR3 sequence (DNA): TGTGCCAGCAGCCCGGGGACAGCTAACTATGGCTACACCTTC.